A selection of T cell receptor beta chains follows, all from one sample in a study of identifying expanded T cells in peripheral blood. Some clones are missing from TCRdb's copy, which holds only in-frame ones; the method was immunoSEQ multiplex PCR. The sample includes approximately 79,000 clones, 85% to 90% of them seen just once. The sample comprised blood. These TCRs come from a person between 18 and 75 years old in good health. Both conserved end residues are part of each CDR3. A D gene is named only where the DNA matches it firmly. Size tells how often a clone was seen (once, few, many) or the class of an expanded clone, and some rows leave it out.

d_gene	v_gene	j_gene	abundance	CDR3nt	CDR3aa
NA	TRBV10-3	TRBJ2-7	NA	TGTGCCATCAGTGAGACAGGGAGCTACGAGCAGTACTTC	CAISETGSYEQYF
TRBD1	TRBV6-1	TRBJ1-3	NA	TGTGCCAGCAGTGAACCCGGGACAGGGGATGGAAACACCATATATTTT	CASSEPGTGDGNTIYF
NA	TRBV6-6	TRBJ2-7	NA	TGTGCCAGCAGTCAAAAGACCTACGAGCAGTACTTC	CASSQKTYEQYF
NA	TRBV30	TRBJ1-2	few	TGTGCCTGGAGTGTAAGCCCCCTCCATGGCTACACCTTC	CAWSVSPLHGYTF
NA	TRBV2	TRBJ2-2	NA	TGTGCCAGCAGTGATCCTAGCAAAAACACCGGGGAGCTGTTTTTT	CASSDPSKNTGELFF
NA	TRBV28	TRBJ2-5	NA	TGTGCCAGCAGTTTGGGTAGGTCCGCAGGGACCCAGTACTTC	CASSLGRSAGTQYF
NA	TRBV5-4	TRBJ2-1	NA	TGTGCCAGCAGCTCTCGGCAGGGGTACAATGAGCAGTTCTTC	CASSSRQGYNEQFF
NA	TRBV7-6	TRBJ2-7	NA	TGTGCCAGCAGCTTAGGTCAGGGCGGAGATGGGTTCGAGCAGTACTTC	CASSLGQGGDGFEQYF
NA	TRBV18	TRBJ1-1	NA	TGTGCCAGCTCAGCGTCCCAGGACACTGAAGCTTTCTTT	CASSASQDTEAFF
NA	TRBV28	TRBJ1-3	NA	TGTGCCAGCAGTGTCGGGGATGTAGGCGGAAACACCATATATTTT	CASSVGDVGGNTIYF
TRBD1	TRBV6-5	TRBJ2-5	NA	TGTGCCAGCAGTTACCTTACGGACAGGGGGCAAGAGACCCAGTACTTC	CASSYLTDRGQETQYF
TRBD2	TRBV28	TRBJ2-2	NA	TGTGCCAGCAGTTTCTTCCTAGCGGGGGAGAACACCGGGGAGCTGTTTTTT	CASSFFLAGENTGELFF
TRBD1	TRBV30	TRBJ1-1	NA	TGTGCCTGGAGCTACGGACAGGGAGGAACTGAAGCTTTCTTT	CAWSYGQGGTEAFF
NA	TRBV4-2	TRBJ2-1	once	TGTGCCAGCAGCGGTTTGGGGGGGGCTTACAATGAGCAGTTCTTC	CASSGLGGAYNEQFF
TRBD1	TRBV5-1	TRBJ1-2	NA	TGCGCCAGCAGCCCGGACAGGGGCGCCTATGGCTACACCTTC	CASSPDRGAYGYTF
NA	TRBV7-2	TRBJ1-5	once	TGTGCCAGCAGCTCTGGGTCCCCTCAGCCCCAGCATTTT	CASSSGSPQPQHF
NA	TRBV6-1	TRBJ2-7	NA	TGTGCCAGCAGTGAACGGGCCCAACCCAACTTC	CASSERAQPNF
NA	TRBV18	TRBJ2-7	NA	TGTGCCAGCTCACCACGGACGTCGACTACCTACGAGCAGTACTTC	CASSPRTSTTYEQYF
NA	TRBV9	TRBJ1-2	NA	TGTGCCAGCAGCGTAGACAGTGTTGCCTATGGCTACACCTTC	CASSVDSVAYGYTF
TRBD2	TRBV7-9	TRBJ2-4	once	TGTGCCAGCACCCCATCTACCCACCCGCGGGGGTCCAAAAACATTCAGTACTTC	CASTPSTHPRGSKNIQYF
NA	TRBV20-1	TRBJ1-2	NA	TGCAGTGCCAGGACGGGGGATGGCTACACCTTC	CSARTGDGYTF
NA	TRBV4-2	TRBJ2-3	once	TGTGCCAGCAGCCAAGATTCGGGGGCTCGTACGCAGTATTTT	CASSQDSGARTQYF
NA	TRBV5-6	TRBJ2-1	NA	TGTGCCAGCAGCTTGGAGGCGTGGGGCAATGAGCAGTTCTTC	CASSLEAWGNEQFF
TRBD1	TRBV4-3	TRBJ2-6	NA	TGCGCCAGCAGCCAAAACAGGGGCACTGGGGCCAACGTCCTGACTTTC	CASSQNRGTGANVLTF
NA	TRBV6-6	TRBJ2-7	NA	TGTGCCAGCAGTTACTCACCAGGTTCCTACGAGCAGTACTTC	CASSYSPGSYEQYF
TRBD1	TRBV9	TRBJ1-1	few	TGTGCCAGCAGCGAGAGGACAGGGGGGAACACTGAAGCTTTCTTT	CASSERTGGNTEAFF
TRBD1	TRBV19	TRBJ2-7	few	TGTGCCAGTAGTATACGAAGAATGGGACAGGGGCCCGAGCAGTACTTC	CASSIRRMGQGPEQYF
TRBD1	TRBV11-2	TRBJ2-7	few	TGTGCCAGCAGCCCACAGGGGGCAAAACCGGGCGAGCAGTACTTC	CASSPQGAKPGEQYF
NA	TRBV2	TRBJ1-5	NA	TGTGCCAGCAGGGCAACAGGGAACGGTCAGCCCCAGCATTTT	CASRATGNGQPQHF
NA	TRBV7-9	TRBJ1-4	NA	TGTGCCAGCAGCCTTGAGAATGAAAAACTGTTTTTT	CASSLENEKLFF
NA	TRBV5-4	TRBJ2-1	NA	TGTGCCAGCAGCTTGGCAGGTCGGTCCGGGTACGAGCAGTTCTTC	CASSLAGRSGYEQFF
TRBD1	TRBV30	TRBJ2-1	NA	TGTGCCTGGAGGGGGACAGGGGCCTACAATGAGCAGTTCTTC	CAWRGTGAYNEQFF
TRBD2	TRBV5-1	TRBJ2-1	NA	TGCGCCAGCAGCCCAGGCGGGACTAGCGTCAATGAGCAGTTCTTC	CASSPGGTSVNEQFF